Each of the 9 T cell receptor beta chains below was sequenced from the same sample in a study of T cell repertoires in cytomegalovirus infection. Each CDR3 protein gets one entry after TCRdb re-called the reads with MiXCR. The repertoire consists of around 530,000 distinct CDR3 sequences, with around a quarter occurring once and the leading ten covering approximately 13%. Material for sequencing was PBMCs. Receptors were obtained from a human donor in good health (CMV status not recorded). Some clones in this sample may be carry-over from other donors' samples.

This clonotype was observed many times. The chain combines TRBV12-3 or TRBV12-4 with TRBJ2-6; 10 nucleotides match TRBD1. The CDR3 consists of 19 residues. The V and J ends lost 7 bases and 0 bases, in that order; junction bases with no gene match: 12. The CDR3 DNA reads TGTGCCAGCATCCCACCTCCGACAGGGGGCCACTCTGGGGCCAACGTCCTGACTTTC. Translating gives CASIPPPTGGHSGANVLTF.

This clonotype was detected ten times or more. The gene calls are TRBV7-9 and TRBJ2-7; D not resolved. Germline V lookup: CDR1 SEHNR, CDR2 FQNEAQ (reference sequence). Deletions cut 3 bases from V and 1 base from J, with 10 bases between. The CDR3 runs to 14 residues. In nucleotides, the CDR3 is TGTGCCAGCAGCTTGATCTCGGCTTCCTACGAGCAGTACTTC. Translation gives CASSLISASYEQYF.

The CDR3 nucleotides read TGTGCCAGCAGCTTTAGGGGACTAGGGACCGGGGAGCTGTTTTTT. Protein sequence: CASSFRGLGTGELFF. The gene calls are TRBV5-6 and TRBJ2-2; 8 nucleotides line up with TRBD2. Germline V gene data show CDR1 as SGHDT and CDR2 as YYEEEE. V was clipped by 2 bases and J by 5 bases; unmatched bases: 5. There are 15 residues in the CDR3. Variable domain in full (rest from reference TRBV5-6 and TRBJ2-2): DAGVTQSPTHLIKTRGQQVTLRCSPKSGHDTVSWYQQALGQGPQFIFQYYEEEERQRGNFPDRFSGHQFPNYSSELNVNALLLGDSALYLCASSFRGLGTGELFFGEGSRLTVL.

The V and J genes are TRBV15 and TRBJ1-5, with a possible D match to TRBD1 (6 bases). V was cut by 0 bases and J by 4 bases, with 16 bases left in between. This CDR3 comprises 17 residues. Germline lookup yields CDR1 LNHNV and CDR2 YYDKDF (reference sequence). The CDR3 region has the DNA TGTGCCACCAGCAGAGATTTTCCGGGACAACTAAATCAGCCCCAGCATTTT. Translating it yields CATSRDFPGQLNQPQHF.

V is TRBV12-3 or TRBV12-4 and J is TRBJ1-1; TRBD1 matches at 11 bases. The CDR3 spans 17 residues. J lost 7 bases, V lost 6 bases, and 16 bases had no gene match. Written as DNA, the CDR3 is TGTGCCAGCAGGGCCCTTCATCCGGGACAGGGGGGTCTTGAAGCTTTCTTT. Its protein is CASRALHPGQGGLEAFF.

The chain uses TRBV6-2 or TRBV6-3 and TRBJ2-7; D may be TRBD2 (5 bases). CDR1 is MNHEY, CDR2 SVGEGT, per germline. The V end was cut by 8 bases, the J end by 5 bases, with 13 bases between. The CDR3 totals 12 residues. The CDR3 DNA sequence: TGTGCCAGCGCCCAAGGAGGTAACGAGCAGTACGTC. It codes for CASAQGGNEQYV.

V is TRBV6-5 and J is TRBJ2-1, with D perhaps TRBD2 (6 bases). The CDR3 runs to 15 residues. V was clipped by 8 bases and J by 4 bases, with 18 bases between them. CDR1 is MNHEY and CDR2 is SVGAGI in the germline V gene. The CDR3 spells CASVGSSATYNEQFF. Written as DNA, the CDR3 is TGTGCCAGCGTTGGATCTAGCGCGACTTACAATGAGCAGTTCTTC.

This clonotype has more than one count but fewer than ten. The chain is built from TRBV7-8 and TRBJ1-2, with D unclear. Per germline, CDR1 SGHVS and CDR2 FQNEAQ. This CDR3 region has 13 residues. V was pared by 5 bases and J by 7 bases, with 14 bases between. The CDR3 DNA is TGTGCCAGCAGCCCAGGATTGGGGATTGGCTACACCTTC. Encoded protein: CASSPGLGIGYTF. Variable domain in full (rest from reference TRBV7-8 and TRBJ1-2): GAGVSQSPRYKVAKRGQDVALRCDPISGHVSLFWYQQALGQGPEFLTYFQNEAQLDKSGLPSDRFFAERPEGSVSTLKIQRTQQEDSAVYLCASSPGLGIGYTFGSGTRLTVV.

This chain connects TRBV29-1 to TRBJ1-2; D gene unclear. The CDR3 runs to 13 residues. Deletions cut 4 bases from V and 0 bases from J, with 9 bases between. Germline CDR1 and CDR2: SQVTM and ANQGSEA. CDR3 nucleotides: TGCAGCGTTGGAGGATCCACTAACTATGGCTACACCTTC. Its protein is CSVGGSTNYGYTF. The variable domain in full, with the rest retrieved from reference TRBV29-1 and TRBJ1-2, is SAVISQKPSRDICQRGTSLTIQCQVDSQVTMMFWYRQQPGQSLTLIATANQGSEATYESGFVIDKFPISRPNLTFSTLTVSNMSPEDSSIYLCSVGGSTNYGYTFGSGTRLTVV.